These T cell receptor beta chains were read from a single sample in a study of T cells in Graves' hyperthyroidism and ophthalmopathy. Each CDR3 protein is one row after TCRdb ran MiXCR on the multiplex PCR reads. Here the sample spans a few hundred thousand distinct CDR3 sequences, roughly a sixth being singletons. Sequencing was carried out using blood. These receptors were obtained from a woman in her 40s with Graves' ophthalmopathy. Both conserved end residues are part of each CDR3. Each record gives: clone size, D gene, V gene, J gene, CDR3 protein, CDR3 DNA. A D gene is named only where the DNA matches it firmly. For some rows the clone size is stated as once, few or many, or as a class when expanded; others skip it.

>few|.|TRBV6-6|TRBJ2-2
CASSYRGPALTGELFF
TGTGCCAGCAGTTACCGGGGACCGGCCCTCACCGGGGAGCTGTTTTTT
>.|.|TRBV10-2|TRBJ2-1
CASWEYNEQFF
TGCGCCAGCTGGGAGTACAATGAGCAGTTCTTC
>.|.|TRBV29-1|TRBJ2-7
CSVGRSSYEQYF
TGCAGCGTGGGGAGGAGCTCCTACGAGCAGTACTTC
>few|.|TRBV2|TRBJ2-7
CASSEVFGGQYF
TGTGCCAGCAGTGAAGTTTTCGGGGGGCAGTACTTC
>many|.|TRBV18|TRBJ2-7
CASSPPEGGGSYEQYF
TGTGCCAGCTCACCACCGGAGGGCGGAGGGTCCTACGAGCAGTACTTC
>.|TRBD1|TRBV6-5|TRBJ1-5
CASSYSQGVQPQHF
TGTGCCAGCAGTTACTCTCAGGGGGTTCAGCCCCAGCATTTT
>many|TRBD2|TRBV30|TRBJ2-1
CAWSAPGLAGNEQFF
TGTGCCTGGAGTGCCCCTGGACTAGCGGGAAATGAGCAGTTCTTC
>many|TRBD1|TRBV11-2|TRBJ2-3
CASSPQGQSTDTQYF
TGTGCCAGCAGCCCCCAGGGACAGTCCACAGATACGCAGTATTTT
>.|.|TRBV7-6|TRBJ2-3
CASSPRGLIDTQYF
TGTGCCAGCAGTCCACGGGGGCTGATAGATACGCAGTATTTT
>few|.|TRBV6-2/TRBV6-3|TRBJ2-2
CASTSALTGELFF
TGTGCCAGCACCTCGGCCCTGACCGGGGAGCTGTTTTTT
>.|.|TRBV24-1|TRBJ2-3
CATSDSRTDTQYF
TGTGCCACCAGTGATTCCCGTACAGATACGCAGTATTTT
>few|.|TRBV18|TRBJ2-1
CASSPPKGTAFNEQFF
TGTGCCAGCTCACCACCAAAGGGAACGGCCTTCAATGAGCAGTTCTTC
>many|.|TRBV20-1|TRBJ1-2
CSARDLGIGTSTGYGYTF
TGCAGTGCTAGAGATCTCGGGATCGGCACGTCTACAGGCTATGGCTACACCTTC
>.|.|TRBV28|TRBJ1-4
CASSQATNEKLFF
TGTGCCAGCAGTCAAGCAACTAATGAAAAACTGTTTTTT
>.|.|TRBV6-1|TRBJ1-6
CASSEVGPASSYNSPLHF
TGTGCCAGCAGTGAAGTGGGGCCGGCCAGCTCCTATAATTCACCCCTCCACTTT
>many|.|TRBV13|TRBJ2-3
CASSLPAPDTQYF
TGTGCCAGCAGCCTCCCAGCCCCAGATACGCAGTATTTT
>few|TRBD1|TRBV5-1|TRBJ2-5
CASSVTGTGFSETQYF
TGCGCCAGCAGCGTAACCGGGACAGGCTTTAGCGAGACCCAGTACTTC
>many|.|TRBV18|TRBJ2-1
CASSPDYNSYNEQFF
TGTGCCAGCTCGCCGGACTACAACTCCTACAATGAGCAGTTCTTC
>few|TRBD1|TRBV10-2|TRBJ1-3
CASSLRTGGAIGNTIYF
TGCGCCAGCAGTCTTCGGACAGGGGGCGCGATCGGAAACACCATATATTTT
>.|.|TRBV10-3|TRBJ1-2
CATAGTRGSYTF
TGTGCCACCGCCGGGACCCGTGGAAGCTACACCTTC
>many|TRBD1|TRBV20-1|TRBJ2-3
CSAWTGGTDTQYF
TGCAGTGCCTGGACAGGGGGTACAGATACGCAGTATTTT
>few|TRBD1|TRBV20-1|TRBJ2-1
CSAPDRGRATYNEQFF
TGCAGTGCTCCGGACAGGGGCCGGGCAACCTACAATGAGCAGTTCTTC
>many|TRBD1|TRBV13|TRBJ2-1
CASSSPGTGNNEQFF
TGTGCCAGCAGCTCCCCCGGGACAGGGAACAATGAGCAGTTCTTC
>many|TRBD2|TRBV20-1|TRBJ2-3
CSARDQGGGAGGTDTQYF
TGCAGTGCTAGAGATCAGGGCGGGGGGGCCGGCGGCACAGATACGCAGTATTTT
>many|.|TRBV2|TRBJ1-2
CASSEEARYYGYTF
TGTGCCAGCAGTGAGGAGGCCAGATACTATGGCTACACCTTC
>many|.|TRBV11-2|TRBJ2-7
CASSTIVQPRTLYF
TGTGCCAGCAGCACCATTGTCCAGCCCCGGACACTGTACTTC
>many|.|TRBV28|TRBJ2-2
CASSLRDTGELFF
TGTGCCAGCAGTCTCAGGGATACCGGGGAGCTGTTTTTT
>.|.|TRBV7-8|TRBJ2-2
CASSALPITSGTSTGELFF
TGTGCCAGCAGCGCACTACCTATTACATCCGGGACATCCACCGGGGAGCTGTTTTTT
>few|TRBD1|TRBV4-1|TRBJ2-3
CASSPGQGGRDTQYF
TGCGCCAGCAGCCCCGGACAGGGAGGCAGAGATACGCAGTATTTT
>many|TRBD1|TRBV7-9|TRBJ2-7
CASSPPGQRWEQYF
TGTGCCAGCAGCCCCCCGGGACAGCGTTGGGAGCAGTACTTC
>.|.|TRBV6-2/TRBV6-3|TRBJ2-3
CASRPTSTDTQYF
TGTGCCAGCAGGCCGACTAGCACAGATACGCAGTATTTT
>.|.|TRBV20-1|TRBJ2-5
CSAQEWGEVQETQYF
TGCAGTGCTCAGGAGTGGGGAGAGGTGCAAGAGACCCAGTACTTC
>few|.|TRBV2|TRBJ2-1
CASGFGGNEQFF
TGTGCCAGCGGGTTTGGGGGGAATGAGCAGTTCTTC
>many|.|TRBV12-3/TRBV12-4|TRBJ1-1
CASSFTQGQPEAFF
TGTGCCAGCAGTTTCACCCAGGGCCAACCTGAAGCTTTCTTT
>.|.|TRBV10-2|TRBJ2-1
CASSEGSAGPYNEQFF
TGCGCCAGCAGTGAGGGATCGGCGGGCCCCTACAATGAGCAGTTCTTC
>few|.|TRBV10-2|TRBJ2-5
CASSGTEFETQYF
TGCGCCAGCTCCGGGACTGAATTTGAGACCCAGTACTTC
>.|TRBD1|TRBV30|TRBJ1-4
CACTDDRGLEKLFF
TGTGCCTGCACCGACGACAGGGGGCTTGAAAAACTGTTTTTT
>few|.|TRBV4-1|TRBJ2-3
CASSQERLPSDTQYF
TGCGCCAGCAGCCAAGAACGACTTCCCTCAGATACGCAGTATTTT
>many|TRBD2|TRBV27|TRBJ2-7
CASSPREASLYEQYF
TGTGCCAGCAGTCCTCGGGAGGCTAGCCTCTACGAGCAGTACTTC
>once|.|TRBV29-1|TRBJ2-1
CSGKDTSSYNEQFF
TGCAGCGGGAAAGACACAAGCTCCTACAATGAGCAGTTCTTC
>many|.|TRBV5-5|TRBJ2-4
CASSLVASGANIQYF
TGTGCCAGCAGCTTGGTAGCGTCGGGGGCGAACATTCAGTACTTC
>many|.|TRBV11-1|TRBJ2-5
CASSLEVRRETQYF
TGTGCCAGCAGCTTAGAGGTCCGGCGGGAGACCCAGTACTTC
>many|.|TRBV11-2|TRBJ2-4
CASSPAGAAKNIQYF
TGTGCCAGCAGCCCCGCGGGGGCAGCCAAAAACATTCAGTACTTC
>many|.|TRBV7-8|TRBJ2-2
CASSLVGLARVTGELFF
TGTGCCAGCAGCTTAGTTGGGCTAGCGAGAGTCACCGGGGAGCTGTTTTTT
>many|.|TRBV18|TRBJ2-3
CASSPRTKDTQYF
TGTGCCAGCTCACCTAGAACCAAAGATACGCAGTATTTT
>many|TRBD1|TRBV30|TRBJ2-3
CAWSVGQGYTDTQYF
TGTGCCTGGAGTGTCGGACAGGGGTACACAGATACGCAGTATTTT